This T cell receptor (beta chain) originates from a study of memory CD4+ T cells and cytomegalovirus serostatus. This clone was seen more than once but under ten times. The assay was immunoSEQ multiplex PCR, and TCRdb's table has in-frame clones only and misses some. Here the sample spans 64,000 or so clones, 60% to 80% being singletons. Single viable CD3+CD4+CD8-CD45RO+ cells were sorted as the memory CD4+ T cells. The CDR3 runs 13 residues. V was pared by 2 bases and J by 7 bases, with 11 bases between. Germline CDR1 SNHLY, CDR2 FYNNEI. The specimen was memory CD4+ T cells from blood. The rearrangement links TRBV2 to TRBJ1-2; D is perhaps TRBD1 (5 bases). This TCR came from an adult in good health and CMV-seronegative. The CDR3 region has the DNA TGTGCCAGCAGTGAAAGGCAGGGTCTTGGCTACACCTTC. Encoded protein: CASSERQGLGYTF.